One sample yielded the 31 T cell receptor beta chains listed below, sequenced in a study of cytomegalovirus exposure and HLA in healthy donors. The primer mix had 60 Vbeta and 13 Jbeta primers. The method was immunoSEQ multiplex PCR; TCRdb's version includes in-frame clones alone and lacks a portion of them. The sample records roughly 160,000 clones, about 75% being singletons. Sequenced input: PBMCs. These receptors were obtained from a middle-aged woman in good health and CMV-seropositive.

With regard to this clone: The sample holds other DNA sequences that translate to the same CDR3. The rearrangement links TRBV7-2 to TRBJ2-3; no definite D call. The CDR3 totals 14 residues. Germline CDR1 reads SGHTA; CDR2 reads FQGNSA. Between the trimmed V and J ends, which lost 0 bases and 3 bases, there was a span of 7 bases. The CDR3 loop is CASSLASVTDTQYF. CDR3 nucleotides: TGTGCCAGCAGCTTAGCGTCGGTGACAGATACGCAGTATTTT.

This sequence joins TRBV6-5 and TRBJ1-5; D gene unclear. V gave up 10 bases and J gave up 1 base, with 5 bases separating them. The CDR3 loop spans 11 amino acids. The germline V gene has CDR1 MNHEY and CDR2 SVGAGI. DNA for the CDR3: TGTGCCACCCAAAGCAATCAGCCCCAGCATTTT. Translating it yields CATQSNQPQHF.

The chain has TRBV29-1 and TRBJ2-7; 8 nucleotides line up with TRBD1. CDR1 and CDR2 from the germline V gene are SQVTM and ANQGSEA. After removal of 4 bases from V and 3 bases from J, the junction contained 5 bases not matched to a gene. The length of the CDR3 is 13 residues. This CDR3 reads CSVGTGSFYEQYF. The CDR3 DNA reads TGCAGCGTTGGGACAGGGAGTTTCTACGAGCAGTACTTC.

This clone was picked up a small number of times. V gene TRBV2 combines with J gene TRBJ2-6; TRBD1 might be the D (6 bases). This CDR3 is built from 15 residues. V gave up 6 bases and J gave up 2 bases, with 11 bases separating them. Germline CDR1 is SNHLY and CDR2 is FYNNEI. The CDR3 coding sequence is TGTGCCAGCAGCCCTGACAGGACTGGGGCCAACGTCCTGACTTTC. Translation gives CASSPDRTGANVLTF.

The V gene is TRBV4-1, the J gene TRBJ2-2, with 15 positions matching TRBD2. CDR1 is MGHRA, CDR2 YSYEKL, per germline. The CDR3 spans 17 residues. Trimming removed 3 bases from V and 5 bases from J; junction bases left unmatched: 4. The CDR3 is CASSQWTSGRATGELFF. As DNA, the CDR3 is TGCGCCAGCAGCCAGTGGACTAGCGGGAGGGCTACCGGGGAGCTGTTTTTT.

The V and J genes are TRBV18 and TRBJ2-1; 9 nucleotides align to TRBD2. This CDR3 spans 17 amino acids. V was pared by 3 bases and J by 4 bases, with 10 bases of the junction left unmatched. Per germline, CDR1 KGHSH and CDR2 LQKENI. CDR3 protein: CASSPFLSGRTYNEQFF. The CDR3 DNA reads TGTGCCAGCTCACCTTTTTTGAGCGGGAGGACATACAATGAGCAGTTCTTC.

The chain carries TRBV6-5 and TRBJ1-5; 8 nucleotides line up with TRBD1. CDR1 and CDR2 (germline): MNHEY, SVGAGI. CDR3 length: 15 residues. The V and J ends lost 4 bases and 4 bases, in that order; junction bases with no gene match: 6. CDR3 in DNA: TGTGCCAGCAGTTCCACAGGGGGTCGTAATCAGCCCCAGCATTTT. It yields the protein CASSSTGGRNQPQHF.

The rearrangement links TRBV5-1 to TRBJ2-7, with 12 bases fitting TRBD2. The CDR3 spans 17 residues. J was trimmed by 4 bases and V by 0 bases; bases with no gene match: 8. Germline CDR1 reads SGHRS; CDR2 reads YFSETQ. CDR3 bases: TGCGCCAGCAGCTTGGTGCCTAGGACTAGCGGGAAGTACGAGCAGTACTTC. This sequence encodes CASSLVPRTSGKYEQYF.

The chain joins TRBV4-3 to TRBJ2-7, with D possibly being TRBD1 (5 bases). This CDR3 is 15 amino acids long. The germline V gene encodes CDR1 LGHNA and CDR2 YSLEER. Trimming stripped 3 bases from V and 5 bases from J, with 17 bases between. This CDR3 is CASSQGRHLKDEQYF. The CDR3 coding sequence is TGCGCCAGCAGCCAGGGGCGACATTTGAAAGACGAGCAGTACTTC.

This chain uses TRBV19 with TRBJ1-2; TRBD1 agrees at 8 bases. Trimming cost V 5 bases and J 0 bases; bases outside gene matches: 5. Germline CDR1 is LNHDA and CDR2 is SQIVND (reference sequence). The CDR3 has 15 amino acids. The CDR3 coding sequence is TGTGCCAGTAGTTCGTCGACAGGGGCTAACTATGGCTACACCTTC. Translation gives CASSSSTGANYGYTF.

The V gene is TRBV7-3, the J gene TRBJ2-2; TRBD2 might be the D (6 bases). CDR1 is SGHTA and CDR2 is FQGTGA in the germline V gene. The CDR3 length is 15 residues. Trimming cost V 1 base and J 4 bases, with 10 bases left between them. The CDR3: CASSLIGGSTGELFF. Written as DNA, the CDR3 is TGTGCCAGCAGCTTAATTGGGGGGAGCACCGGGGAGCTGTTTTTT.

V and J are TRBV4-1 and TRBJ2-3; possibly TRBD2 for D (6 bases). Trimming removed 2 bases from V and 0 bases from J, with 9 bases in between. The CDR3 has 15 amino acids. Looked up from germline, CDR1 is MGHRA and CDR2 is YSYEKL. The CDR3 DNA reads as TGCGCCAGCAGCCAATCTAGCGCTAGCACAGATACGCAGTATTTT. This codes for CASSQSSASTDTQYF.

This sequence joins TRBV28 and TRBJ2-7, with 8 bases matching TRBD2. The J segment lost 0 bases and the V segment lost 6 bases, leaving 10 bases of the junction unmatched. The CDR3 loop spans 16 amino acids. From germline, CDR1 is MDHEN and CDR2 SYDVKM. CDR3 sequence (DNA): TGTGCCAGCAGCCCTGCTGGTAGCGGGAACTCCTACGAGCAGTACTTC. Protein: CASSPAGSGNSYEQYF.

The CDR3 spells CASSYSVRGLNTEAFF. The CDR3 nucleotides are TGTGCCAGCAGTTACTCTGTAAGGGGGCTGAACACTGAAGCTTTCTTT. The gene calls are TRBV6-5 and TRBJ1-1, with TRBD1 matching 7 bases. The CDR3 is 16 amino acids. V shed 0 bases and J 0 bases; nucleotides not matched to a gene: 4. Germline CDR1 reads MNHEY; CDR2 reads SVGAGI.

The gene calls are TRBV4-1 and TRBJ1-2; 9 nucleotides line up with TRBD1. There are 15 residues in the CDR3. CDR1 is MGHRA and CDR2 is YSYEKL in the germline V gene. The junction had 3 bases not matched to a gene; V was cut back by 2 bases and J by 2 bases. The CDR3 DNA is TGCGCCAGCAGCCAACGGGACAGGGTAAACTATGGCTACACCTTC. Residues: CASSQRDRVNYGYTF.

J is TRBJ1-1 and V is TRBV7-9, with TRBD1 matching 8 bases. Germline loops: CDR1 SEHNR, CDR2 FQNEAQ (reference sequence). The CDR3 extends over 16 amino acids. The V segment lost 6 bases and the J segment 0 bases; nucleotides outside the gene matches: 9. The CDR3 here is CASRRQGFSMNTEAFF. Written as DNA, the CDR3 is TGTGCCAGCAGAAGACAGGGGTTCAGCATGAACACTGAAGCTTTCTTT. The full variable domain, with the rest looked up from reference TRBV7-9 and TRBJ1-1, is DTGVSQNPRHKITKRGQNVTFRCDPISEHNRLYWYRQTLGQGPEFLTYFQNEAQLEKSRLLSDRFSAERPKGSFSTLEIQRTEQGDSAMYLCASRRQGFSMNTEAFFGQGTRLTVV.

Here the CDR3 reads CASARAGGSYNEQFF. CDR3 nucleotides: TGCGCCAGCGCGCGGGCGGGGGGTTCTTACAATGAGCAGTTCTTC. V gene TRBV5-1 combines with J gene TRBJ2-1; 8 nucleotides line up with TRBD2. V trimming: 7 bases; J trimming: 4 bases; junction bases outside the gene matches: 10. Looked up from germline, CDR1 is SGHRS and CDR2 is YFSETQ. The CDR3 is 15 amino acids.

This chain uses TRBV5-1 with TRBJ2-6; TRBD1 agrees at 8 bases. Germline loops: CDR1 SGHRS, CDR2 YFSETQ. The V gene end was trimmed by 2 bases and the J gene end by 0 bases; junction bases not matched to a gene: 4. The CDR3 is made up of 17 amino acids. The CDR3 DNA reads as TGCGCCAGCAGCTTAGGACAGGGACTCTCTGGGGCCAACGTCCTGACTTTC. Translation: CASSLGQGLSGANVLTF.

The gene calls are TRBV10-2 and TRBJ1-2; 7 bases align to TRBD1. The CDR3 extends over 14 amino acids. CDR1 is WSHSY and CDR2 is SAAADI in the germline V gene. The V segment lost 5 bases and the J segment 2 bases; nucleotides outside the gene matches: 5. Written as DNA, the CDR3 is TGCGCCAGCAGTAGTCTACAGGGGAACTATGGCTACACCTTC. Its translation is CASSSLQGNYGYTF.

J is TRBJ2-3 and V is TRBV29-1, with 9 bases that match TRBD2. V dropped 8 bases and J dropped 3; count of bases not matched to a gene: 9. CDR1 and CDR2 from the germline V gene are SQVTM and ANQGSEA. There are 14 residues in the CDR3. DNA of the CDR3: TGCAGCACAAGGGAGCGGGAGGAAACAGATACGCAGTATTTT. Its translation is CSTREREETDTQYF.

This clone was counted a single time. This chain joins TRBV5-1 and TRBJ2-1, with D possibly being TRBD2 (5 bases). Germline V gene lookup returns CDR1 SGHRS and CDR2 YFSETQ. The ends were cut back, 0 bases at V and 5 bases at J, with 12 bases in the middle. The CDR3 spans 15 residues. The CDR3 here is CASSLVASMNNEQFF. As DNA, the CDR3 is TGCGCCAGCAGCTTGGTGGCTAGCATGAACAATGAGCAGTTCTTC.

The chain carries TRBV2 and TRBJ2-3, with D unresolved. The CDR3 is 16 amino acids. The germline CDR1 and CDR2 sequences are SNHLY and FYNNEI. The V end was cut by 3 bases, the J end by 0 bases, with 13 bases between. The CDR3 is CASSDWLSSSTDTQYF. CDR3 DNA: TGTGCCAGCAGTGATTGGCTTTCTTCTAGCACAGATACGCAGTATTTT.

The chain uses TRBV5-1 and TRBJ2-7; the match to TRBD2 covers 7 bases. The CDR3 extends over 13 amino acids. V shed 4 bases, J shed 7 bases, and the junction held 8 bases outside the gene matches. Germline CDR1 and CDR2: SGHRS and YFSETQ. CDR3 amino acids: CASSAQTGGEQYF. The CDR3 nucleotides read TGCGCCAGCAGCGCACAAACCGGGGGGGAGCAGTACTTC. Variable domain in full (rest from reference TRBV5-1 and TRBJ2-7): KAGVTQTPRYLIKTRGQQVTLSCSPISGHRSVSWYQQTPGQGLQFLFEYFSETQRNKGNFPGRFSGRQFSNSRSEMNVSTLELGDSALYLCASSAQTGGEQYFGPGTRLTVT.

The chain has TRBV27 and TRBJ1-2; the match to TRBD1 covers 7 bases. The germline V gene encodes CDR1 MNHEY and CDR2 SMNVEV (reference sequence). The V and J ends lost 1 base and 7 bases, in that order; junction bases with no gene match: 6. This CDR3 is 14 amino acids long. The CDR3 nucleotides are TGTGCCAGCAGTTTATTGGGGACAGAGAGTGGCTACACCTTC. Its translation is CASSLLGTESGYTF.

The CDR3 region is CASSQVSGRNTGELFF. CDR3 DNA sequence: TGCGCCAGCAGCCAAGTTAGCGGGAGGAACACCGGGGAGCTGTTTTTT. V is TRBV4-1 and J is TRBJ2-2, with 9 bases matching TRBD2. Unmatched junction bases numbered 1, after V lost 1 base and J lost 1 base. CDR1 and CDR2 from the germline V gene are MGHRA and YSYEKL. This CDR3 has 16 residues.

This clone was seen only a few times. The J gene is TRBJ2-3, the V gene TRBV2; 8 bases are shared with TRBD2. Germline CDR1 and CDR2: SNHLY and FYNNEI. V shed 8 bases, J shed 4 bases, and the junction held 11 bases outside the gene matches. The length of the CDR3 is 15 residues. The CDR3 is CASAPGTSYPDTQYF. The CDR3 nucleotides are TGTGCCAGCGCCCCCGGGACTAGTTATCCAGATACGCAGTATTTT.

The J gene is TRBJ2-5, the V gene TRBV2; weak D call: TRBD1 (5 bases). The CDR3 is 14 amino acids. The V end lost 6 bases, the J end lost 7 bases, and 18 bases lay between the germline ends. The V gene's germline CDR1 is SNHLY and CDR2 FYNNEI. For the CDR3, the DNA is TGTGCCAGCAGGGGCAAGGGGCAGGGAATGACCCAGTACTTC. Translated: CASRGKGQGMTQYF.

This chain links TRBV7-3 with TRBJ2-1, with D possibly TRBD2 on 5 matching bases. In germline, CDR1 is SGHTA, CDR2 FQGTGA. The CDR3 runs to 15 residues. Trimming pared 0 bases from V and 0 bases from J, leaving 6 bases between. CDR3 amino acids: CASSLTRGSYNEQFF. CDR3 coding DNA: TGTGCCAGCAGCTTAACTCGGGGCTCCTACAATGAGCAGTTCTTC.

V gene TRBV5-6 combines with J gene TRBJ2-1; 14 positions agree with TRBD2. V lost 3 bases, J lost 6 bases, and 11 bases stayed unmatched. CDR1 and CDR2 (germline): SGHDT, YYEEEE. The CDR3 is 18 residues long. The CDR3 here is CASSSGLAGVRWGNEQFF. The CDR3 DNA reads TGTGCCAGCAGCTCGGGACTAGCGGGAGTACGGTGGGGCAATGAGCAGTTCTTC.

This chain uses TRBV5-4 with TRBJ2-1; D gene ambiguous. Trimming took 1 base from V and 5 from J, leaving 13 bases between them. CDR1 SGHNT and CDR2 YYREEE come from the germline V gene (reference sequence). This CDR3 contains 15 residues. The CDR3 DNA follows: TGTGCCAGCAGCTTGTGGCAGGCCTTGGACAATGAGCAGTTCTTC. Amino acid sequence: CASSLWQALDNEQFF.

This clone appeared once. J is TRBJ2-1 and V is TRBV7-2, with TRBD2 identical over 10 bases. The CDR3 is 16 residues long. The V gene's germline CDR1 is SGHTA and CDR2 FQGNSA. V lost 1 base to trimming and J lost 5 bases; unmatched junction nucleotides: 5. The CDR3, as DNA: TGTGCCAGCAGCTTAGTTAGTCTAGCGGGGGACAATGAGCAGTTCTTC. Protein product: CASSLVSLAGDNEQFF.